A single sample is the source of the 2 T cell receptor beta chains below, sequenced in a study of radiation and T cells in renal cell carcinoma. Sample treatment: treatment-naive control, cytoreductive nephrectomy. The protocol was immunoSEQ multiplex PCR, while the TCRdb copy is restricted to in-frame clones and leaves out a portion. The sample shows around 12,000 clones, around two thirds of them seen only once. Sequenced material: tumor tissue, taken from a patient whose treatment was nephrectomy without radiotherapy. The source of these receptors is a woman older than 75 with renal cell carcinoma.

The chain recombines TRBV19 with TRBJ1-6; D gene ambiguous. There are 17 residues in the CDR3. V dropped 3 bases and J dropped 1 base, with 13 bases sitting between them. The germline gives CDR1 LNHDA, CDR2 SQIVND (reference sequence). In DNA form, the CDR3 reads TGTGCCAGTAGTATCCCACCTTTCGGATCCTATAATTCACCCCTCCACTTT. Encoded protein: CASSIPPFGSYNSPLHF.

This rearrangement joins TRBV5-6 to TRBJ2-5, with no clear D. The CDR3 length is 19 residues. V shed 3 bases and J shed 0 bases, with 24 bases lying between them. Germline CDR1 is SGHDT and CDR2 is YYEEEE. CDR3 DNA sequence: TGTGCCAGCAGCTCCCGTGAAATGGCGGCCGACTGGTACCAAGAGACCCAGTACTTC. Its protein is CASSSREMAADWYQETQYF. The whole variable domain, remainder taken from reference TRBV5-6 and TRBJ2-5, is DAGVTQSPTHLIKTRGQQVTLRCSPKSGHDTVSWYQQALGQGPQFIFQYYEEEERQRGNFPDRFSGHQFPNYSSELNVNALLLGDSALYLCASSSREMAADWYQETQYFGPGTRLLVL.